The clone carrying this T cell receptor beta chain has at least ten counts. This record belongs to a study of neurological immune-mediated disorders. A single record per CDR3 protein comes from TCRdb applying MiXCR to the 5' RACE reads. The sample yields more than 75,000 distinct CDR3 sequences, 5% to 5.5% seen once. The ends were cut back, 3 bases at V and 5 bases at J, with 14 bases in the middle. Germline CDR1 reads DFQATT; CDR2 reads SNEGSKA (reference sequence). CDR3 length equals 14 residues. The chain has TRBV20-1 and TRBJ2-1, with unresolved D. This receptor was obtained from a woman in her thirties with multiple sclerosis. The sequenced material came from PBMCs. CDR3 nucleotide sequence: TGCAGTGCTAGGACATCTAGGACGAACAATGAGCAGTTCTTC. Its translation: CSARTSRTNNEQFF.